Below are 24 T cell receptor beta chains sequenced from a single sample in a study of STAT5B mutations in CD4+ large granular lymphocyte leukemia. TCRdb keeps only in-frame clones here, not all; method: immunoSEQ multiplex PCR. This table holds 30,000 to 35,000 clones, 69% found once. Sequencing was done on a sample of CD4+ T cells from blood buffy coats. These receptor sequences come from a human donor in good health.

V is TRBV7-2 and J is TRBJ2-2; D could derive from TRBD1 or TRBD2 (5 bases each). Germline V lookup: CDR1 SGHTA, CDR2 FQGNSA. The CDR3 has 15 amino acids. Trimming stripped 2 bases from V and 2 bases from J, with 9 bases between. CDR3 in amino acids: CASSLMRGNTGELFF. CDR3 bases: TGTGCCAGCAGCTTAATGAGGGGAAACACCGGGGAGCTGTTTTTT.

The chain employs TRBV30 and TRBJ1-5, with 8 bases fitting TRBD1. The germline CDR1 and CDR2 sequences are GTSNPN and SVGIG (reference sequence). This CDR3 has 14 amino acids. Trimming cost V 3 bases and J 6 bases; bases outside gene matches: 7. CDR3 sequence (DNA): TGTGCCTGGAGCCCGACAGGGGTTGGTCAGCCCCAGCATTTT. Amino acid sequence: CAWSPTGVGQPQHF.

V gene TRBV5-5 combines with J gene TRBJ2-3; TRBD2 aligns across 10 bases. The CDR3 is 16 amino acids. The V gene's germline CDR1 is SGHKS and CDR2 YYEKEE (reference sequence). V dropped 4 bases and J dropped 2; count of bases not matched to a gene: 7. The CDR3 nucleotides read TGTGCCAGCAGCCGAAGGACTAGCGGCCCCACAGATACGCAGTATTTT. This sequence encodes CASSRRTSGPTDTQYF.

This rearrangement joins TRBV7-7 to TRBJ1-6; D ambiguous. The CDR3 totals 13 residues. Germline V gene data show CDR1 as SSHAT and CDR2 as FNYEAQ (reference sequence). Trimming removed 2 bases at V and 10 bases at J, with 9 bases between. The CDR3 DNA sequence: TGTGCCAGCAGCTTAAAAGGATTCTCACCCCTCCACTTT. Protein: CASSLKGFSPLHF.

The V gene is TRBV19, the J gene TRBJ2-5; TRBD2 agrees at 8 bases. Trimming removed 6 bases from V and 5 bases from J; junction bases left unmatched: 8. This CDR3 is built from 14 residues. CDR1 LNHDA and CDR2 SQIVND come from the germline V gene (reference sequence). The CDR3 region is CASSPGGPGETQYF. For the CDR3, the DNA is TGTGCCAGTAGCCCGGGGGGGCCCGGGGAGACCCAGTACTTC.

The chain combines TRBV5-1 with TRBJ1-6; D remains unclear. Looked up from germline, CDR1 is SGHRS and CDR2 is YFSETQ. The CDR3 is 14 amino acids. V was pared by 6 bases and J by 5 bases, with 12 bases between. In DNA, the CDR3 is TGCGCCAGCACGAACGCTCTGGATAATTCACCCCTCCACTTT. Residues: CASTNALDNSPLHF.

This chain joins TRBV29-1 and TRBJ2-5, with a weak D call TRBD2 (6 bases). The germline gives CDR1 SQVTM, CDR2 ANQGSEA. V dropped 7 bases and J dropped 4 bases, with 19 bases sitting between them. This CDR3 has 14 residues. CDR3 in DNA: TGCAGCGCCGTGGGGGTAGGGCGGGGAGAGACCCAGTACTTC. It is translated as CSAVGVGRGETQYF.

The chain uses TRBV7-2 and TRBJ1-3, with 11 bases fitting TRBD1. The CDR3 totals 15 residues. Germline CDR1 is SGHTA and CDR2 is FQGNSA. Unmatched junction bases numbered 2, after V lost 5 bases and J lost 2 bases. The CDR3 DNA reads as TGTGCCAGCAGCCCGGACAGGGGGCCTGGAAACACCATATATTTT. It yields the protein CASSPDRGPGNTIYF.

The V and J genes are TRBV6-5 and TRBJ1-5, with a weak D call TRBD1 (5 bases). CDR3 length: 13 residues. Trimming removed 6 bases from V and 7 bases from J, with 13 bases in between. Germline CDR1 reads MNHEY; CDR2 reads SVGAGI. This CDR3 is CASSPGGWQPQHF. In DNA form, the CDR3 reads TGTGCCAGCAGCCCGGGGGGTTGGCAGCCCCAGCATTTT.

V and J are TRBV9 and TRBJ2-2, with D maybe TRBD1 (5 bases). The CDR3 contains 13 residues. Trimming took 3 bases from V and 7 from J, leaving 10 bases between them. Germline loops: CDR1 SGDLS, CDR2 YYNGEE. This CDR3 reads CASSAQGNGELFF. The CDR3, as DNA: TGTGCCAGCAGCGCGCAGGGAAACGGGGAGCTGTTTTTT.

The chain links TRBV19 to TRBJ2-3; TRBD2 agrees at 9 bases. CDR1 and CDR2 (germline): LNHDA, SQIVND (reference sequence). V was clipped by 6 bases and J by 4 bases; unmatched bases: 5. This CDR3 has 14 amino acids. The CDR3 nucleotides read TGTGCCAGTAGAGACGCGGGGGGGGCAGATACGCAGTATTTT. Its protein is CASRDAGGADTQYF.

The rearrangement uses TRBV7-2 and TRBJ2-2; no reliable D call. This CDR3 is 11 amino acids long. Between the trimmed V and J ends, which lost 5 bases and 6 bases, there was a span of 4 bases. Germline values: CDR1 SGHTA, CDR2 FQGNSA. In nucleotides, the CDR3 is TGTGCCAGCAGCGACCCCGGGGAGCTGTTTTTT. This gives the protein CASSDPGELFF.

The chain uses TRBV7-2 and TRBJ1-1, with D maybe TRBD1 (5 bases). V was cut by 1 base and J by 8 bases, with 14 bases left in between. This CDR3 has 14 amino acids. Germline values: CDR1 SGHTA, CDR2 FQGNSA. The chain's CDR3 is CASSLGGVSGEAFF. The CDR3 region has the DNA TGTGCCAGCAGCTTAGGGGGGGTTTCAGGGGAAGCTTTCTTT.

The CDR3 loop reads CASSLTGKNNSPLHF. The CDR3 nucleotides read TGTGCCAGCAGCTTGACAGGGAAGAATAATTCACCCCTCCACTTT. This chain links TRBV5-5 with TRBJ1-6; the D gene is possibly TRBD1 (6 bases). CDR1 and CDR2 from the germline V gene are SGHKS and YYEKEE (reference sequence). CDR3 length: 15 amino acids. Trimming shortened V by 1 base and J by 5 bases, and 10 bases separated the two germline ends.

There are a few counts of this clone. The chain is built from TRBV28 and TRBJ2-7; 10 bases map to TRBD2. Germline CDR1 MDHEN, CDR2 SYDVKM. Trimming removed 8 bases from V and 3 bases from J; junction bases left unmatched: 10. The CDR3 loop spans 15 amino acids. Here the CDR3 reads CASLSPGLANYEQYF. The CDR3 nucleotides read TGTGCCAGCTTATCCCCGGGACTAGCGAACTACGAGCAGTACTTC. The variable domain in full, with the rest retrieved from reference TRBV28 and TRBJ2-7, is DVKVTQSSRYLVKRTGEKVFLECVQDMDHENMFWYRQDPGLGLRLIYFSYDVKMKEKGDIPEGYSVSREKKERFSLILESASTNQTSMYLCASLSPGLANYEQYFGPGTRLTVT.

The rearrangement uses TRBV7-2 and TRBJ2-6; the D gene could be TRBD1 or TRBD2 (5 bases each). Trimming stripped 1 base from V and 18 bases from J, with 13 bases between. The germline V gene encodes CDR1 SGHTA and CDR2 FQGNSA. This CDR3 is 12 amino acids long. CDR3 nucleotides: TGTGCCAGCAGCTTAGTGGGGAGACAGCGGACTTTC. Amino acids: CASSLVGRQRTF.

The gene calls are TRBV9 and TRBJ2-7, with 7 bases that match TRBD1. CDR3 length: 14 residues. In germline, CDR1 is SGDLS, CDR2 YYNGEE. Trimming at V came to 3 bases and at J to 6 bases, leaving 9 bases not matched to a gene. CDR3 DNA: TGTGCCAGCAGCGCGCGGACAGGAAGTGGCGAGCAGTACTTC. Protein sequence: CASSARTGSGEQYF.

V gene TRBV5-1 combines with J gene TRBJ2-1; 11 bases map to TRBD1. The CDR3 has 14 residues. The V and J ends lost 3 bases and 6 bases, in that order; junction bases with no gene match: 2. From germline, CDR1 is SGHRS and CDR2 YFSETQ. The CDR3 is CASSSGTGGNEQFF. CDR3 DNA sequence: TGCGCCAGCAGCTCCGGGACAGGGGGCAATGAGCAGTTCTTC.

The chain is built from TRBV18 and TRBJ2-7, with a tentative D call TRBD1 (5 bases). Germline V CDR1 and CDR2: KGHSH, LQKENI. The V gene lost 2 bases and the J gene lost 6 bases, with 17 bases spanning the gap. There are 15 residues in the CDR3. CDR3 sequence (DNA): TGTGCCAGCTCACCAGGTTCTGTCAGGGTAGGCGAGCAGTACTTC. This gives the protein CASSPGSVRVGEQYF.

Here the CDR3 reads CASSLMTAASTDTQYF. In nucleotides, the CDR3 is TGTGCCAGCAGCTTAATGACGGCAGCTAGCACAGATACGCAGTATTTT. This sequence joins TRBV7-9 and TRBJ2-3; no clear D. Germline assignment: CDR1 SEHNR and CDR2 FQNEAQ (reference sequence). V lost 2 bases to trimming and J lost 0 bases, with 12 bases between them. CDR3 size: 16 residues.

About this clone itself: One end of the junction is discordant with germline, which a read error may explain. The gene calls are TRBV19 and TRBJ1-3; D is possibly TRBD1 (6 bases). The CDR3 sequence is 12 residues long. The germline CDR1 and CDR2 sequences are LNHDA and SQIVND (reference sequence). Here the CDR3 reads CASSIGRTATDF. The CDR3 DNA follows: TGTGCCAGTAGTATAGGACGGACAGCCACGGATTTT.

The chain employs TRBV5-4 and TRBJ1-2; the D gene is possibly TRBD1 (6 bases). Germline loops: CDR1 SGHNT, CDR2 YYREEE (reference sequence). The CDR3 length is 12 residues. V was pared by 7 bases and J by 8 bases, with 15 bases between. CDR3 sequence reads: CASGLTGNGYTF. CDR3 nucleotide sequence: TGTGCCAGCGGACTTACAGGGAACGGCTACACCTTC.

This chain uses TRBV7-2 with TRBJ2-7, with TRBD2 identical over 8 bases. Germline V lookup: CDR1 SGHTA, CDR2 FQGNSA. The CDR3 has 15 residues. V trimming: 5 bases; J trimming: 5 bases; junction bases outside the gene matches: 11. The DNA for the CDR3 is TGTGCCAGCAGCCGTAGCGGGGTAAACGGGCACGAGCAGTACTTC. Amino acids: CASSRSGVNGHEQYF. Full variable domain (remainder filled in from reference TRBV7-2 and TRBJ2-7): GAGVSQSPSNKVTEKGKDVELRCDPISGHTALYWYRQSLGQGLEFLIYFQGNSAPDKSGLPSDRFSAERTGGSVSTLTIQRTQQEDSAVYLCASSRSGVNGHEQYFGPGTRLTVT.

This chain uses TRBV5-8 with TRBJ1-2, with TRBD1 identical over 7 bases. The CDR3 has 13 amino acids. CDR1 is SGHTS, CDR2 YDEGEE, per germline. J was trimmed by 2 bases and V by 5 bases; bases with no gene match: 3. The CDR3 loop is CASRKQGNYGYTF. Here the CDR3 DNA reads TGTGCCAGCAGGAAACAGGGGAACTATGGCTACACCTTC.